The entry below gives a single T cell receptor beta chain sequence along with its context. The sample originates from a study of blood T cell repertoires in COVID-19. Study as a whole: COVID-19 samples, acute and convalescent, were from the United States, Italy and Spain. PBMCs, B-cell-depleted T cells, or T cells were the source of the cDNA or gDNA that made up the material.

The repertoire was sequenced with immunoSEQ multiplex PCR; TCRdb's copy has only in-frame clones and lacks some. The top ten clones hold 17% of a sample with thousands of clones, about 73% of them seen once. V was shortened by 1 base and J by 1 base, with 11 bases between the two germline ends. Germline loops: CDR1 SGHVS, CDR2 FQNEAQ. The CDR3 sequence is 16 residues long. The sequencing input was peripheral blood. The genes are TRBV7-8 and TRBJ2-4; unclear D gene. The TCR was taken from a human donor in a cohort sampled during active COVID-19. For the CDR3, the DNA is TGTGCCAGCAGCTTAGTAGCACGGCGGGCCAAAAACATTCAGTACTTC. Protein product: CASSLVARRAKNIQYF.